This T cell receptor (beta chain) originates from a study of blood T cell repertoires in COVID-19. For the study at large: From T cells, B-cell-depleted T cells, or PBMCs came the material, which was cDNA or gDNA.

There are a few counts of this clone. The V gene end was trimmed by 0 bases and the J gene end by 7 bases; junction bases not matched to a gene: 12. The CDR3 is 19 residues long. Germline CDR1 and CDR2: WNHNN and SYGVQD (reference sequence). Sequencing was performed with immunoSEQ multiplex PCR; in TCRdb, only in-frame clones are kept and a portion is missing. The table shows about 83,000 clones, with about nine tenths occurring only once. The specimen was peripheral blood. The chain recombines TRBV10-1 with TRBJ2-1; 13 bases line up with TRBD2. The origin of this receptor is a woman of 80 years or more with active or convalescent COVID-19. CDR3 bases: TGCGCCAGCAGTGAGTCCGGGACTAGCGGGGCGTGGGTTGTTAATGAGCAGTTCTTC. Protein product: CASSESGTSGAWVVNEQFF.